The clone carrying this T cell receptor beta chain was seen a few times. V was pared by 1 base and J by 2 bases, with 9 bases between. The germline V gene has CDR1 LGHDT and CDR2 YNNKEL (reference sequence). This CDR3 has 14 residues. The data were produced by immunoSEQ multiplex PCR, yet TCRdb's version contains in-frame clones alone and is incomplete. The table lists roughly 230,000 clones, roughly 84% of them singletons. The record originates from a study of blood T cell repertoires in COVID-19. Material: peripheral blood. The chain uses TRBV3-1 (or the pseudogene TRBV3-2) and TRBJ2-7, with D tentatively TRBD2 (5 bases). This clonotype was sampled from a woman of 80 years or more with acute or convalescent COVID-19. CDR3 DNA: TGTGCCAGCAGCCAAGGAGGGAACACCTACGAGCAGTACTTC. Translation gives CASSQGGNTYEQYF.